The clone carrying this T cell receptor beta chain has at least ten counts. Its antigen remains unidentified. This sample is drawn from a study of T-cell reconstitution after alpha-beta-depleted transplantation in children. Study results and caveats: Some patients owed their high day-60 TCRbeta diversity to surviving recipient T cells and thymic progenitors.

Molecular barcoding with unique molecular identifiers was used for the TCRbeta library. TCRdb independently ran MiXCR on the PCR reads; one entry per CDR3 protein. Of about 160,000 distinct CDR3 sequences listed, 11% are singletons. Germline CDR1 and CDR2: MNHNY and SVGAGI (reference sequence). The CDR3 runs 13 residues. V gave up 6 bases and J gave up 7 bases, with 13 bases separating them. The TCR was taken from a boy aged 2 to 10 with acute myeloid leukemia, due to receive a stem cell transplant. The sample here was PBMCs, taken before TCRalphabeta/CD19-depleted stem cell transplant. The chain carries TRBV6-6 and TRBJ2-1, with D hard to call. CDR3 bases: TGTGCCAGCAGCCTTGCGACTTATAATGAGCAGTTCTTC. Encoded protein: CASSLATYNEQFF.